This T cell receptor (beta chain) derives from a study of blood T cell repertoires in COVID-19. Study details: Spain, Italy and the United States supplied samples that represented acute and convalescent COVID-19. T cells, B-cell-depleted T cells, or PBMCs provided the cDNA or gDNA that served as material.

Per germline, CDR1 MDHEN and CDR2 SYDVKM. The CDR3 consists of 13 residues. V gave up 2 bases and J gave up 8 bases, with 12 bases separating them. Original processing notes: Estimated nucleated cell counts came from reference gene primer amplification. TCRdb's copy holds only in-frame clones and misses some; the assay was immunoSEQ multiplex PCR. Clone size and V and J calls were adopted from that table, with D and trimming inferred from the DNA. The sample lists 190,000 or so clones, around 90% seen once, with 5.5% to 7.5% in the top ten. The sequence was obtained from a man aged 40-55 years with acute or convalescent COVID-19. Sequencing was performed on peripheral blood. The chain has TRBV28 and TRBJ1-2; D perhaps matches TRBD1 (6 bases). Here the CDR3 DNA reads TGTGCCAGCAGTTTAGGGCAGGGGCAAGGCTACACCTTC. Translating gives CASSLGQGQGYTF.